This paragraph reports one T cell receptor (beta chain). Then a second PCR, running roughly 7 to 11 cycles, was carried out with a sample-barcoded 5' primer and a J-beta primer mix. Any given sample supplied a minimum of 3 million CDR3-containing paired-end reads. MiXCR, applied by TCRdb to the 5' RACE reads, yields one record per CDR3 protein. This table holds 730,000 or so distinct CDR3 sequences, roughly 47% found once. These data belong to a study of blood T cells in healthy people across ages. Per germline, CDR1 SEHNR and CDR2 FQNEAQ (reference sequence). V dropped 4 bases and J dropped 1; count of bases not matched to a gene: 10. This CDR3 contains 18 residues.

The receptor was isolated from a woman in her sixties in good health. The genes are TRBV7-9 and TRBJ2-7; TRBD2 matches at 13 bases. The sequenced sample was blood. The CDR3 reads CASSSIGLAGAISYEQYF. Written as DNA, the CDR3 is TGTGCCAGCAGCTCAATCGGACTAGCGGGGGCAATTTCCTACGAGCAGTACTTC.